One sample yielded the 27 T cell receptor beta chains listed below, sequenced in a study of T-cell reconstitution after alpha-beta-depleted transplantation in children (dated by TCRdb to 2016 to 2017). Libraries were constructed by PCR. TCRdb lists the instrument as Illumina HiSeq 2500. TCR library preparation used molecular barcoding, with unique molecular identifiers applied to normalize quantification of the TCRbeta repertoire. In-frame beta chains were kept once TCRdb had trimmed the public reads at Q25 with fastp and called clones with MiXCR. All rows with the same CDR3 protein become a single entry with the most common DNA and genes. The sample profile shows 350,000 to 500,000 distinct CDR3 sequences; about 45% of them were found once. Clones ranked in the top ten supply 25% to 30% of the sample. In light of the paper, this sample's treatment or condition label describes: allogeneic hematopoietic cell transplantation with graft depleted of TCRalphabeta T cells and CD19 B cells.

The sample consisted of PBMCs, taken before TCRalphabeta/CD19-depleted stem cell transplant. The origin of the receptors is a girl aged 2-10 years with aplastic anemia, due to receive a stem cell transplant.

This clonotype has only a few counts. The V call is TRBV3-1, the J call TRBJ1-1; possibly TRBD1 for D (5 bases). Between the trimmed V and J ends, which lost 4 bases and 1 base, there was a span of 10 bases. Germline V lookup: CDR1 LGHDT, CDR2 YNNKEL (reference sequence). This CDR3 spans 14 amino acids. CDR3 DNA sequence: TGTGCCAGCAGCCGGGGACGGTCGAACACTGAAGCTTTCTTT. Its protein is CASSRGRSNTEAFF. Complete variable domain (other parts from reference TRBV3-1 and TRBJ1-1): DTAVSQTPKYLVTQMGNDKSIKCEQNLGHDTMYWYKQDSKKFLKIMFSYNNKELIINETVPNRFSPKSPDKAHLNLHINSLELGDSAVYFCASSRGRSNTEAFFGQGTRLTVV.

This chain links TRBV6-1 with TRBJ2-1; D gene unclear. Trimming pared 8 bases from V and 0 bases from J, leaving 14 bases between. The CDR3 runs 15 residues. Looked up from germline, CDR1 is MNHNS and CDR2 is SASEGT. The CDR3 spells CASPGPITSYNEQFF. CDR3 coding DNA: TGTGCCAGCCCCGGGCCGATCACCTCCTACAATGAGCAGTTCTTC.

This clonotype was seen many times. The rearrangement uses TRBV20-1 and TRBJ2-7; 9 bases agree with TRBD1. J gave up 4 bases and V 0 bases, and 4 bases lay outside the gene matches. Germline lookup yields CDR1 DFQATT and CDR2 SNEGSKA (reference sequence). The CDR3 spans 14 residues. CDR3 sequence: CSARDRQGVYEQYF. The CDR3 coding sequence is TGCAGTGCTAGAGATCGACAGGGGGTATACGAGCAGTACTTC.

The V call is TRBV9, the J call TRBJ2-1, with 10 positions matching TRBD2. CDR1 and CDR2 from the germline V gene are SGDLS and YYNGEE. V trimming: 0 bases; J trimming: 2 bases; junction bases outside the gene matches: 14. This CDR3 has 20 residues. This CDR3 reads CASSVGWGGLAQRTYNEQFF. Here the CDR3 DNA reads TGTGCCAGCAGCGTAGGATGGGGGGGACTAGCGCAACGAACCTACAATGAGCAGTTCTTC.

The chain carries TRBV4-1 and TRBJ1-2; weak D call: TRBD1 (5 bases). Germline V CDR1 and CDR2: MGHRA, YSYEKL. The CDR3 runs to 17 residues. Trimming stripped 0 bases from V and 6 bases from J, with 20 bases between. The CDR3 DNA reads TGCGCCAGCAGCCAAGAGCCCAATCCCGGGACCGATAATGGCTACACCTTC. Encoded protein: CASSQEPNPGTDNGYTF.

The chain is built from TRBV10-2 and TRBJ2-5, with a possible D match to TRBD2 (5 bases). Germline V gene data show CDR1 as WSHSY and CDR2 as SAAADI. CDR3 length: 14 residues. Trimming took 7 bases from V and 2 from J, leaving 14 bases between them. Written as DNA, the CDR3 is TGCGCCAGCACCCCCAGCCTAGCACAAGAGACCCAGTACTTC. It yields the protein CASTPSLAQETQYF.

CDR3 protein: CSAEGPYGYTF. In nucleotides, the CDR3 is TGCAGCGCCGAGGGACCCTATGGCTACACCTTC. This chain connects TRBV29-1 to TRBJ1-2, with D perhaps matching TRBD1 (5 bases). V was pared by 7 bases and J by 4 bases, with 10 bases between. Per germline, CDR1 SQVTM and CDR2 ANQGSEA. The CDR3 length is 11 residues.

This chain uses TRBV7-2 with TRBJ1-3, with unresolved D. This CDR3 is 14 amino acids long. Germline CDR1 SGHTA, CDR2 FQGNSA. Trimming removed 2 bases from V and 13 bases from J, with 18 bases in between. The CDR3 is CASSLKVAPWVIYF. The CDR3 region has the DNA TGTGCCAGCAGCTTAAAGGTGGCTCCATGGGTGATATATTTT.

This rearrangement joins TRBV12-3 or TRBV12-4 to TRBJ2-5; D is possibly TRBD1 (6 bases). The CDR3 is made up of 14 amino acids. V lost 6 bases, J lost 5 bases, and 16 bases lay in between. CDR3 in amino acids: CASSQRTVRETQYF. Written as DNA, the CDR3 is TGTGCCAGCAGCCAAAGGACAGTAAGGGAGACCCAGTACTTC.

The sample holds a few counts of this clonotype. This rearrangement joins TRBV3-1 to TRBJ2-3; the match to TRBD2 covers 8 bases. The CDR3 extends over 18 amino acids. J gave up 0 bases and V 5 bases, and 13 bases lay outside the gene matches. The germline CDR1 and CDR2 sequences are LGHDT and YNNKEL (reference sequence). The DNA for the CDR3 is TGTGCCAGCAGCTCGTGGGCGGGGGGACACGCTAGCACAGATACGCAGTATTTT. Translated, it gives CASSSWAGGHASTDTQYF.

This clonotype has a handful of counts. The chain has TRBV11-2 and TRBJ1-1, with 7 positions matching TRBD1. The CDR3 totals 18 residues. CDR1 and CDR2 (germline): SGHAT, FQNNGV. The trim removed 5 bases at V and 1 base at J, leaving 16 bases unmatched. The CDR3 DNA follows: TGTGCCAGCAGCCTCTCCTACTCGTCCGGGACAGAGAACACTGAAGCTTTCTTT. Translated: CASSLSYSSGTENTEAFF.

V is TRBV29-1 and J is TRBJ2-1, with D perhaps TRBD1 or TRBD2 (5 bases each). CDR3 size: 11 residues. Germline values: CDR1 SQVTM, CDR2 ANQGSEA. Trimming pared 4 bases from V and 9 bases from J, leaving 10 bases between. The CDR3 protein is CSVVGAGEQFF. CDR3 nucleotide sequence: TGCAGCGTTGTTGGGGCGGGTGAGCAGTTCTTC.

The chain combines TRBV20-1 with TRBJ2-5; 10 bases line up with TRBD2. Germline CDR1 and CDR2: DFQATT and SNEGSKA (reference sequence). Losses at the gene ends were 4 bases for V and 4 bases for J; bases not matched to a gene: 9. CDR3 size: 15 residues. CDR3 DNA: TGCAGTGCTACCCGAGGTAGCGGGGGGACAGAGACCCAGTACTTC. It is translated as CSATRGSGGTETQYF.

This clonotype was counted at least ten times. The gene calls are TRBV12-3 or TRBV12-4 and TRBJ2-1; no clear D. V was pared by 5 bases and J by 9 bases, with 8 bases between. The CDR3 contains 11 residues. The CDR3 reads CASSHIGEQFF. Here the CDR3 DNA reads TGTGCCAGCAGTCACATCGGTGAGCAGTTCTTC.

The rearrangement links TRBV30 to TRBJ2-5; the match to TRBD2 covers 14 bases. The germline V gene has CDR1 GTSNPN and CDR2 SVGIG (reference sequence). Trimming took 5 bases from V and 7 from J; bases not matched to a gene: 6. This CDR3 contains 14 residues. The CDR3 coding sequence is TGTGCCTGGGCCGGGACTAGCGGGAGTGGGACCCAGTACTTC. Residues: CAWAGTSGSGTQYF.

The sample holds a few counts of this clonotype. The chain recombines TRBV29-1 with TRBJ2-7; 7 nucleotides align to TRBD1. Germline V CDR1 and CDR2: SQVTM, ANQGSEA. Trimming removed 5 bases from V and 2 bases from J; junction bases left unmatched: 9. The CDR3 runs 14 residues. This CDR3 is CSVTRPGTAYEQYF. The CDR3 coding sequence is TGCAGCGTTACTCGACCCGGGACAGCCTACGAGCAGTACTTC.

This chain links TRBV18 with TRBJ2-1; TRBD2 aligns across 9 bases. The germline V gene has CDR1 KGHSH and CDR2 LQKENI. This CDR3 is 15 amino acids long. The V segment lost 3 bases and the J segment 7 bases; nucleotides outside the gene matches: 7. CDR3 nucleotide sequence: TGTGCCAGCTCACCTATAGCGGGAGAGGGGAATGAGCAGTTCTTC. The encoded protein is CASSPIAGEGNEQFF.

This clonotype was counted at least ten times. The V call is TRBV12-3 or TRBV12-4, the J call TRBJ2-1, with TRBD2 as a possible D gene (5 bases). V lost 6 bases and J lost 1, with 10 bases in between. The CDR3 has 14 residues. CDR3 in DNA: TGTGCCAGCAGCTTTCGGGATTCCTACAATGAGCAGTTCTTC. Translation: CASSFRDSYNEQFF.

This clonotype was seen many times. CDR3 in amino acids: CASSLGQAATDTQYF. CDR3 coding DNA: TGTGCCAGCAGTTTAGGTCAAGCGGCTACAGATACGCAGTATTTT. V usage is TRBV12-3 or TRBV12-4 and J usage is TRBJ2-3; D is possibly TRBD2 (5 bases). V was trimmed by 1 base and J by 3 bases, leaving 11 bases between them. The CDR3 has 15 amino acids.

V and J are TRBV28 and TRBJ2-7; TRBD2 is a possible D gene (5 bases). The germline CDR1 and CDR2 sequences are MDHEN and SYDVKM. The CDR3 has 14 amino acids. The V end lost 5 bases, the J end lost 0 bases, and 11 bases lay between the germline ends. The CDR3 here is CASSRVRDSYEQYF. CDR3 sequence (DNA): TGTGCCAGCAGTCGCGTGAGGGACTCCTACGAGCAGTACTTC.

This clonotype is medium-sized by share. The chain couples TRBV24-1 to TRBJ2-1, with D unresolved. The V end lost 5 bases, the J end lost 3 bases, and 4 bases lay between the germline ends. Germline loops: CDR1 KGHDR, CDR2 SFDVKD. The CDR3 has 12 amino acids. In DNA form, the CDR3 reads TGTGCCACCAGTGCCGGCTACAATGAGCAGTTCTTC. Translating gives CATSAGYNEQFF.

This rearrangement joins TRBV5-1 to TRBJ2-7; D gene uncertain. The CDR3 totals 14 residues. V shed 0 bases and J shed 2 bases, with 9 bases lying between them. The V gene's germline CDR1 is SGHRS and CDR2 YFSETQ. The CDR3 DNA sequence: TGCGCCAGCAGCTTGGGAGCGATGACCTACGAGCAGTACTTC. This translates into CASSLGAMTYEQYF.

This sequence joins TRBV18 and TRBJ2-5; D possibly corresponds to TRBD1 (5 bases). The CDR3 loop spans 16 amino acids. With 2 bases removed from V and 4 bases from J, the gap between germline ends came to 17 bases. CDR1 is KGHSH and CDR2 is LQKENI in the germline V gene. The CDR3 bases are TGTGCCAGCTCACCAAACGGAAGGGGCCCAAGAGAGACCCAGTACTTC. Its protein product is CASSPNGRGPRETQYF.

On this clonotype: This could be a read error, since a much larger clone is one nucleotide away. The chain joins TRBV18 to TRBJ2-7; TRBD1 might be the D (6 bases). The CDR3 covers 12 residues. Trimming stripped 6 bases from V and 9 bases from J, with 15 bases between. Germline loops: CDR1 KGHSH, CDR2 LQKENI. The CDR3 region is CASSLTGFAQYF. The CDR3 DNA sequence: TGTGCCAGCTCTCTCACAGGGTTCGCGCAGTACTTC. The full variable domain, its missing parts supplied by reference TRBV18 and TRBJ2-7, is NAGVMQNPRHLVRRRGQEARLRCSPMKGHSHVYWYRQLPEEGLKFMVYLQKENIIDESGMPKERFSAEFPKEGPSILRIQQVVRGDSAAYFCASSLTGFAQYFGPGTRLTVT.

J is TRBJ2-7 and V is TRBV30; a possible D gene is TRBD1 (5 bases). Between the trimmed V and J ends, which lost 5 bases and 6 bases, there was a span of 14 bases. Germline V gene data show CDR1 as GTSNPN and CDR2 as SVGIG (reference sequence). The CDR3 length is 12 residues. In nucleotides, the CDR3 is TGTGCCTGGGGCCAGGGCTCCACCGAGCAGTACTTC. Residues: CAWGQGSTEQYF.

In its sample, this clonotype was seen many times. DNA of the CDR3: TGTGCCAGCAGTTTAGAGCAAGGCCAGCAGTACTTC. Its protein product is CASSLEQGQQYF. The rearrangement uses TRBV27 and TRBJ2-7; D not certain. The V and J ends lost 2 bases and 8 bases respectively, with 10 bases between them. Germline loops: CDR1 MNHEY, CDR2 SMNVEV (reference sequence). This CDR3 spans 12 amino acids.

The chain links TRBV7-2 to TRBJ2-3; possibly TRBD2 for D (5 bases). CDR1 is SGHTA, CDR2 FQGNSA, per germline. This CDR3 comprises 16 residues. Trimming removed 5 bases from V and 0 bases from J, with 15 bases in between. CDR3 residues: CASSPGVALSTDTQYF. The DNA for the CDR3 is TGTGCCAGCAGCCCCGGGGTGGCCTTAAGCACAGATACGCAGTATTTT.